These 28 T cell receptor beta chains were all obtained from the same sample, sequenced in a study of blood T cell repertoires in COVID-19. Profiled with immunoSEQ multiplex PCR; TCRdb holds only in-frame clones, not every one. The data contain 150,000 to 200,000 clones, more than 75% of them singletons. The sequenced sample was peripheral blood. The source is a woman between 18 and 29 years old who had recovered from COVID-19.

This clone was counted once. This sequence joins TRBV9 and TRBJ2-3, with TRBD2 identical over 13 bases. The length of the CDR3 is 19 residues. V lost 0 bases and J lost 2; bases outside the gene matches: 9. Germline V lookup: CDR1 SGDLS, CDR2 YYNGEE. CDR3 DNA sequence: TGTGCCAGCAGCGTAGAGGGTCGACTAGCGGGAGGCAACACAGATACGCAGTATTTT. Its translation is CASSVEGRLAGGNTDTQYF.

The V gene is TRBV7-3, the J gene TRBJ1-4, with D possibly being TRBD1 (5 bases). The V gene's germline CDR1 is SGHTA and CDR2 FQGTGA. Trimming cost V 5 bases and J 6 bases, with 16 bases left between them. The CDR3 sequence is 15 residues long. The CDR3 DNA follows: TGTGCCAGCAGCCAAGGGGCGGGGTACTATGAAAAACTGTTTTTT. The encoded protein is CASSQGAGYYEKLFF.

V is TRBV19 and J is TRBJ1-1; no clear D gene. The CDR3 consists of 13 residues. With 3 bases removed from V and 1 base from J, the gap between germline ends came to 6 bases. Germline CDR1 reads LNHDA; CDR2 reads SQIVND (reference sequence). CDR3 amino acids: CASSISPNTEAFF. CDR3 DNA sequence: TGTGCCAGTAGTATTTCTCCGAACACTGAAGCTTTCTTT.

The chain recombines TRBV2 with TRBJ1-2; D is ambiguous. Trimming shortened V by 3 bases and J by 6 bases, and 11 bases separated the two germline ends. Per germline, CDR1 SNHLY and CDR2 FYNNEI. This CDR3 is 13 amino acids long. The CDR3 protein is CASSDTGGHGYTF. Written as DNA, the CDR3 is TGTGCCAGCAGTGACACGGGAGGTCATGGCTACACCTTC.

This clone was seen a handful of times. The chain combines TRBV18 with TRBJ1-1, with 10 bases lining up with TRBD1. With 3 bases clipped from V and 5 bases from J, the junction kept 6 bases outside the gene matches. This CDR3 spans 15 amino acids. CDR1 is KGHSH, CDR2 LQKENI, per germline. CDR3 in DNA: TGTGCCAGCTCACCGTTGTTGGGACAGGGGACTGAAGCTTTCTTT. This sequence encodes CASSPLLGQGTEAFF.

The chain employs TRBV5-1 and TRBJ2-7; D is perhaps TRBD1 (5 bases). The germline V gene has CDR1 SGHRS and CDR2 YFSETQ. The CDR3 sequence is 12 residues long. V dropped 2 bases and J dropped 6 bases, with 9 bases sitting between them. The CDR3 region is CASSFRGSEQYF. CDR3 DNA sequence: TGCGCCAGCAGCTTTAGGGGCTCCGAGCAGTACTTC.

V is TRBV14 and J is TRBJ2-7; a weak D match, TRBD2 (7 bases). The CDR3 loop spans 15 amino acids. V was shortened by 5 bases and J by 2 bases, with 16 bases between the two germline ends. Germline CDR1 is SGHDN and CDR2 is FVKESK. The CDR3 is CASSGRRGPTYEQYF. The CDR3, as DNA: TGTGCCAGCAGCGGGCGGCGGGGGCCGACCTACGAGCAGTACTTC.

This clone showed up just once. The CDR3 is CASSRSGGRETQYF. In DNA form, the CDR3 reads TGTGCCAGCAGCAGATCGGGAGGTCGAGAGACCCAGTACTTC. The chain uses TRBV27 and TRBJ2-5, with 7 bases identical to TRBD2. The ends lost 6 bases at V and 4 bases at J; junction bases unmatched: 8. From germline, CDR1 is MNHEY and CDR2 SMNVEV (reference sequence). The CDR3 is 14 residues long.

This chain's CDR3 is CASSPGEGGNQPQHF. The CDR3, as DNA: TGTGCCAGCAGTCCCGGTGAGGGTGGGAATCAGCCCCAGCATTTT. This rearrangement joins TRBV27 to TRBJ1-5; no clear D gene. The germline gives CDR1 MNHEY, CDR2 SMNVEV (reference sequence). This CDR3 has 15 residues. Trimming stripped 5 bases from V and 4 bases from J, with 15 bases between.

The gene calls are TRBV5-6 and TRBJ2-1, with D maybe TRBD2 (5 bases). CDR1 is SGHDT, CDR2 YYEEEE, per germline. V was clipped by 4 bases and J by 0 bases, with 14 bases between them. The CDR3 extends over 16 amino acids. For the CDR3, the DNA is TGTGCCAGCAGCATGCGGACTTGGCGCTCCTACAATGAGCAGTTCTTC. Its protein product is CASSMRTWRSYNEQFF.

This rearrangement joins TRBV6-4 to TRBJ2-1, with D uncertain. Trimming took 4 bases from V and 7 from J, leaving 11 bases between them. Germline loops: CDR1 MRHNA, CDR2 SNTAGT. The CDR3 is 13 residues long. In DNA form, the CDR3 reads TGTGCCAGCAGTGTGTCCCCGAGTAATGAGCAGTTCTTC. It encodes CASSVSPSNEQFF.

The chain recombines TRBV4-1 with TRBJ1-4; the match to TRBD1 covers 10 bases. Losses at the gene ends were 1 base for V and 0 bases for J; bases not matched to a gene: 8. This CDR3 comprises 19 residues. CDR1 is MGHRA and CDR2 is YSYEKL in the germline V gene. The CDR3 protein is CASSQGGGQGSATNEKLFF. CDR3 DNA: TGCGCCAGCAGCCAAGGAGGGGGACAGGGGTCTGCAACTAATGAAAAACTGTTTTTT.

The CDR3 reads CASSSHGQGLYNEQFF. For the CDR3, the DNA is TGTGCCAGCAGCTCTCACGGACAGGGCTTATACAATGAGCAGTTCTTC. The chain joins TRBV9 to TRBJ2-1; the match to TRBD1 covers 8 bases. Germline CDR1 is SGDLS and CDR2 is YYNGEE. The junction had 10 bases not matched to a gene; V was cut back by 4 bases and J by 4 bases. The CDR3 totals 16 residues.

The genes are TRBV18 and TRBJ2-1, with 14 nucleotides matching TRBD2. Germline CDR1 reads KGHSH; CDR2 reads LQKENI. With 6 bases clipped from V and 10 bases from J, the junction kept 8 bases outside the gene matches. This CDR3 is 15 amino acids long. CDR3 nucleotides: TGTGCCAGCTCGGGGGGACTAGCGGGAGTAATGGAGCAGTTCTTC. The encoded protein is CASSGGLAGVMEQFF.

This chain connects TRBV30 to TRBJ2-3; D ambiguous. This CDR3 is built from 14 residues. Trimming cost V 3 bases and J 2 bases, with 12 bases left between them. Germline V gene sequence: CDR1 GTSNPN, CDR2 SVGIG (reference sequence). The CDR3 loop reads CAWRLELPTDTQYF. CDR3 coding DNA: TGTGCCTGGAGGTTGGAGCTCCCCACAGATACGCAGTATTTT.

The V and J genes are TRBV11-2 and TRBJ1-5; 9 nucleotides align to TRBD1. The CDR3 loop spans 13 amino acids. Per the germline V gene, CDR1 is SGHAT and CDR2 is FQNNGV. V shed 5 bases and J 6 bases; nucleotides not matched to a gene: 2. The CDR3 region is CASSGDRVQPQHF. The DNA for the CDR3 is TGTGCCAGCAGCGGGGACAGGGTTCAGCCCCAGCATTTT.

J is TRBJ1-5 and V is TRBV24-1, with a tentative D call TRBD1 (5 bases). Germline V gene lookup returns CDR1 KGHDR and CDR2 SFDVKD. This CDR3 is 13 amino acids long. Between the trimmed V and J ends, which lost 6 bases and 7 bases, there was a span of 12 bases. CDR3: CATSLGRGQPQHF. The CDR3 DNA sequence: TGTGCCACCAGTCTAGGGAGGGGACAGCCCCAGCATTTT.

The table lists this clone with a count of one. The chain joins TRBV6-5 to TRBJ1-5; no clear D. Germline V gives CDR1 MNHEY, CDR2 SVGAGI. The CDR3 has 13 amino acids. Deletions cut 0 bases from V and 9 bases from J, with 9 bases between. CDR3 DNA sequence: TGTGCCAGCAGTTACTCTTACTCCTGGCCCCAGCATTTT. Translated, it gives CASSYSYSWPQHF.

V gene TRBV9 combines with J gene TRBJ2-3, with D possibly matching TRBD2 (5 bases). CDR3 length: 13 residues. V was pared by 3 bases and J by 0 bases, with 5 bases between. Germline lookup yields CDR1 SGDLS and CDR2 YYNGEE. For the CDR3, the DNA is TGTGCCAGCAGCGGCGGGAGCACAGATACGCAGTATTTT. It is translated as CASSGGSTDTQYF.

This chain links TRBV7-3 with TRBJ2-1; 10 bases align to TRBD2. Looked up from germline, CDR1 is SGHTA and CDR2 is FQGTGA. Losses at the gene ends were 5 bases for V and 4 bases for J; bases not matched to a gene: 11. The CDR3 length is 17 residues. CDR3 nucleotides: TGTGCCAGCAGCCAACCAGCGGGAGGGGGGAAATACAATGAGCAGTTCTTC. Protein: CASSQPAGGGKYNEQFF.

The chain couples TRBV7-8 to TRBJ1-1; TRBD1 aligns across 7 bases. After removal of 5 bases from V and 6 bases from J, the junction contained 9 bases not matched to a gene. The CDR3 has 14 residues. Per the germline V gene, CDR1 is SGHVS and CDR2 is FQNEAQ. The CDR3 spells CASSQRQGTPEAFF. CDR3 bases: TGTGCCAGCAGCCAACGACAGGGAACTCCTGAAGCTTTCTTT.

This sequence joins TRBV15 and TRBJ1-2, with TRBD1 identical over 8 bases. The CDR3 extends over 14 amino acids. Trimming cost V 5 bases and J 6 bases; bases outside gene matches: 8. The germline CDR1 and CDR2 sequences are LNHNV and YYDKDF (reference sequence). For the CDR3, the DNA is TGTGCCACCAGCCGACGGGTGACAGGGGATGGCTACACCTTC. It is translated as CATSRRVTGDGYTF. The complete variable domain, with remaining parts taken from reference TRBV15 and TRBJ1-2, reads DAMVIQNPRYQVTQFGKPVTLSCSQTLNHNVMYWYQQKSSQAPKLLFHYYDKDFNNEADTPDNFQSRRPNTSFCFLDIRSPGLGDTAMYLCATSRRVTGDGYTFGSGTRLTVV.

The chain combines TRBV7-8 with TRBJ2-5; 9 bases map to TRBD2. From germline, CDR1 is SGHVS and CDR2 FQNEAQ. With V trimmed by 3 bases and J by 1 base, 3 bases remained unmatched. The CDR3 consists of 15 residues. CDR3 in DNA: TGTGCCAGCAGCTTGGCTAGCGGGGTCCAAGAGACCCAGTACTTC. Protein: CASSLASGVQETQYF. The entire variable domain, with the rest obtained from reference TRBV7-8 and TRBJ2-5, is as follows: GAGVSQSPRYKVAKRGQDVALRCDPISGHVSLFWYQQALGQGPEFLTYFQNEAQLDKSGLPSDRFFAERPEGSVSTLKIQRTQQEDSAVYLCASSLASGVQETQYFGPGTRLLVL.

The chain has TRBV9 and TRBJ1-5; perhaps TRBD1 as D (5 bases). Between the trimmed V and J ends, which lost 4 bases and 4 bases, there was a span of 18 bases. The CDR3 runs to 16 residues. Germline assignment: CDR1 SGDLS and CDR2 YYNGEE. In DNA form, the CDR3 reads TGTGCCAGCAGCACAACGGGGGAAAGCGTAAATCAGCCCCAGCATTTT. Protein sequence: CASSTTGESVNQPQHF.

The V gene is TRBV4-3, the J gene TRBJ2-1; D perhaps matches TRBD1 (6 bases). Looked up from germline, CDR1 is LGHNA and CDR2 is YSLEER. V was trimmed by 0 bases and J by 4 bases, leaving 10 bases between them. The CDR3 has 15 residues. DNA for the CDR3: TGCGCCAGCAGCCAAGATCTAGGGGGATACAATGAGCAGTTCTTC. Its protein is CASSQDLGGYNEQFF.

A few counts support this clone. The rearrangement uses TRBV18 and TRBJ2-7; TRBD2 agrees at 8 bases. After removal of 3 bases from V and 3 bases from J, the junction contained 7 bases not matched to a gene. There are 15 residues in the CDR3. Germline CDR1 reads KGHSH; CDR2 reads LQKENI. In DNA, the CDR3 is TGTGCCAGCTCACCCTTACGGGGGGGCATCTACGAGCAGTACTTC. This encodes CASSPLRGGIYEQYF.

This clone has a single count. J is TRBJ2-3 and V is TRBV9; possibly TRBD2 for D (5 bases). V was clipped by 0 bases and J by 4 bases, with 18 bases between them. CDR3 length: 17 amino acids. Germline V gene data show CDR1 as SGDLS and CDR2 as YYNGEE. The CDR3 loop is CASSVAGGRGSADTQYF. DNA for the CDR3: TGTGCCAGCAGCGTAGCTGGCGGAAGAGGGAGTGCAGATACGCAGTATTTT.

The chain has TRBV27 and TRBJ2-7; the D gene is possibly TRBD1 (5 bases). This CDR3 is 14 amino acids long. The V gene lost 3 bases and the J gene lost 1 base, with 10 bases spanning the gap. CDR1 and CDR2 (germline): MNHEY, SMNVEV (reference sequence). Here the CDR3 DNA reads TGTGCCAGCAGTTTCCCCCGACAGTCCTACGAGCAGTACTTC. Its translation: CASSFPRQSYEQYF.